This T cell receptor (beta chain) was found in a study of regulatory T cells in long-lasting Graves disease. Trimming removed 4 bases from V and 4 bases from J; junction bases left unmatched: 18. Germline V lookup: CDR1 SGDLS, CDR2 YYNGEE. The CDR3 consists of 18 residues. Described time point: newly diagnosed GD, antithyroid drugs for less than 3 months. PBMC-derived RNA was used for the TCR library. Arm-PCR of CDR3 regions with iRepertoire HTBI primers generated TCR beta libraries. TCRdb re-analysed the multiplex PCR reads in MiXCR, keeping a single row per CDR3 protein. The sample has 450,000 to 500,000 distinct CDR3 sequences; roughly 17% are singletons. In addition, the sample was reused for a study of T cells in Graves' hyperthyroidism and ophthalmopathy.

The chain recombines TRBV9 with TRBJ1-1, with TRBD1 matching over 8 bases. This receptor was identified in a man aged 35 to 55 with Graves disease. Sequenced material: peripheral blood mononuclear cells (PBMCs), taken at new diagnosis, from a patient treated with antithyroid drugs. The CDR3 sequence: CASSPIGQGTLETTEAFF. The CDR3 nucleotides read TGTGCCAGCAGCCCAATCGGACAGGGTACCCTAGAAACCACTGAAGCTTTCTTT.